The T cell receptor beta chain under discussion was sequenced for a study of T cells in Graves' hyperthyroidism and ophthalmopathy. About the research overall: Before any treatment, at initial diagnosis, peripheral blood was collected.

The table lists this clonotype with many counts. RNA transcripts gave rise to amplified TCR beta CDR3 regions. First-round RT-PCR with HTBI primers amplified the TCR CDR3 region. TCRdb re-called the multiplex PCR reads through MiXCR, storing one row per CDR3 protein. The sample gives roughly 560,000 distinct CDR3 sequences, around 15% of which show up once; 4% to 5.5% is in the top ten. With V trimmed by 4 bases and J by 0 bases, 13 bases remained unmatched. The CDR3 runs to 19 residues. From germline, CDR1 is SGHTA and CDR2 FQGNSA. This chain joins TRBV7-2 and TRBJ2-2; 8 positions match TRBD2. Sequencing input: blood. The clonotype originates from a woman in her thirties or forties with Graves' ophthalmopathy. The CDR3 here is CASSSANVGRAPNTGELFF. In nucleotides, the CDR3 is TGTGCCAGCAGCTCAGCGAATGTCGGGAGGGCCCCGAACACCGGGGAGCTGTTTTTT.